This TCR beta chain was profiled in a study of T cell changes during pregnancy in multiple sclerosis. CDR3 length equals 19 residues. V gave up 5 bases and J gave up 4 bases; unmatched junction bases: 16. Germline CDR1 reads LNHDA; CDR2 reads SQIVND (reference sequence). TCRdb's copy holds only in-frame clones and misses some; the assay was immunoSEQ multiplex PCR. The sample has about 92,000 clones, 90% to 95% seen once. This material consisted of peripheral blood, taken in the first trimester of pregnancy. The gene calls are TRBV19 and TRBJ1-3; TRBD1 matches 11 bases. The sequence was collected from a female donor with multiple sclerosis, enrolled in a pregnancy study. Here the CDR3 DNA reads TGTGCCAGTAGTCCGGACAGGGGGCGAGGAGTAAAGATAGGAAACACCATATATTTT. Translated, it gives CASSPDRGRGVKIGNTIYF.